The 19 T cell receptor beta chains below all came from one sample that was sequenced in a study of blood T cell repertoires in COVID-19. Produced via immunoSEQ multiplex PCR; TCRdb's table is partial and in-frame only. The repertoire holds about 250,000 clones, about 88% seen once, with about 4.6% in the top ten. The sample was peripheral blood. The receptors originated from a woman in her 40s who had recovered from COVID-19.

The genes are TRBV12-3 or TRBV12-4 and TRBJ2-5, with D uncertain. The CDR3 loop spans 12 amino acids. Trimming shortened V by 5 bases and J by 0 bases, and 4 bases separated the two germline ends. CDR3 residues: CASSPYQETQYF. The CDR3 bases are TGTGCCAGCAGTCCGTACCAAGAGACCCAGTACTTC.

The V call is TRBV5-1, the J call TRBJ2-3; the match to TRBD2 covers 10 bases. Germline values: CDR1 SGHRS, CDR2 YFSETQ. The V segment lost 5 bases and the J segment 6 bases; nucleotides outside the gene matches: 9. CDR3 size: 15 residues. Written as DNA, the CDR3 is TGCGCCAGCAGTTCCCTGAGCGGGGGGGCGGATACGCAGTATTTT. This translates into CASSSLSGGADTQYF.

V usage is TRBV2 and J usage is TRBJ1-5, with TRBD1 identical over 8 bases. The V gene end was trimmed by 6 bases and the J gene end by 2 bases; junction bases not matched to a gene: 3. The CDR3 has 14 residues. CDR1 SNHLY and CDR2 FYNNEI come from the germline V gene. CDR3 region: CASRLTGGNQPQHF. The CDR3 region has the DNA TGTGCCAGCAGGTTGACAGGGGGCAATCAGCCCCAGCATTTT.

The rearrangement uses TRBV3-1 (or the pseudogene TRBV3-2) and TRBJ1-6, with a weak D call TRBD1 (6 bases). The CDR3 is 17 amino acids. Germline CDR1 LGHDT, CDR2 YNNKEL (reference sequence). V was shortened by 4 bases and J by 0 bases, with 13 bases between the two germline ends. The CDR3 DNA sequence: TGTGCCAGCAGCCCATTGGGACACCTCTCCTATAATTCACCCCTCCACTTT. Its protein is CASSPLGHLSYNSPLHF.

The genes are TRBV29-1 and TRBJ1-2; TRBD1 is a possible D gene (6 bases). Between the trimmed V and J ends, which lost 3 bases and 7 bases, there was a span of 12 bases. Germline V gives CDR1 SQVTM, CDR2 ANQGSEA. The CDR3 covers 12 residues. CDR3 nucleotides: TGCAGCGTTGATTCTCAGGGGTTTGGCTACACCTTC. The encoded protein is CSVDSQGFGYTF. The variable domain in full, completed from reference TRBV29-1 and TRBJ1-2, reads SAVISQKPSRDICQRGTSLTIQCQVDSQVTMMFWYRQQPGQSLTLIATANQGSEATYESGFVIDKFPISRPNLTFSTLTVSNMSPEDSSIYLCSVDSQGFGYTFGSGTRLTVV.

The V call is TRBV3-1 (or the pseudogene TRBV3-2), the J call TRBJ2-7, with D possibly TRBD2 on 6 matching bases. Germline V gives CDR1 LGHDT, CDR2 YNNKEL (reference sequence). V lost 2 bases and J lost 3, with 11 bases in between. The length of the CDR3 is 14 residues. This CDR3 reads CASSQMGGSYEQYF. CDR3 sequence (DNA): TGTGCCAGCAGCCAAATGGGGGGAAGCTACGAGCAGTACTTC.

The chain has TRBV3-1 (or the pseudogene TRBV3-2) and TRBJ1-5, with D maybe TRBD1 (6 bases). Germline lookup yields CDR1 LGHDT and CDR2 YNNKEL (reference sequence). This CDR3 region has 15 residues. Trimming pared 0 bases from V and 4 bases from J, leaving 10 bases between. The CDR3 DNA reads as TGTGCCAGCAGCCAAGATCCAGGGGAGAATCAGCCCCAGCATTTT. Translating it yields CASSQDPGENQPQHF.

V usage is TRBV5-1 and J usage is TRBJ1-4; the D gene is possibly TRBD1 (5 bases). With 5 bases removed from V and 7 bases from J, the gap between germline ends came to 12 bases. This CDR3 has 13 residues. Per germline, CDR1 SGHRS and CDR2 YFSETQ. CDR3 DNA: TGCGCCAGCAGTGATACCGGGGGTGAAAAACTGTTTTTT. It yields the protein CASSDTGGEKLFF. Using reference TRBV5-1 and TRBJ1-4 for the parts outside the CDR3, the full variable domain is KAGVTQTPRYLIKTRGQQVTLSCSPISGHRSVSWYQQTPGQGLQFLFEYFSETQRNKGNFPGRFSGRQFSNSRSEMNVSTLELGDSALYLCASSDTGGEKLFFGSGTQLSVL.

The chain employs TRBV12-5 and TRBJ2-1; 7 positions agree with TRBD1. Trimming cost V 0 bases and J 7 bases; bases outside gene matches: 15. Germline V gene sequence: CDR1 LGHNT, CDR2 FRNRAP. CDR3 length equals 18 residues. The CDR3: CASGLVEWTGTVVNEQFF. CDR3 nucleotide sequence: TGTGCTAGTGGTTTGGTAGAGTGGACCGGGACAGTTGTAAATGAGCAGTTCTTC.

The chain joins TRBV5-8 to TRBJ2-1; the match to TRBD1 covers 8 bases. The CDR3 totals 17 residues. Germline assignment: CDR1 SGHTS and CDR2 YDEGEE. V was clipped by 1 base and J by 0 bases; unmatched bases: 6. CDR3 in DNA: TGTGCCAGCAGCTTGATCGCAGGACAGGGCTCCTACAATGAGCAGTTCTTC. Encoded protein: CASSLIAGQGSYNEQFF.

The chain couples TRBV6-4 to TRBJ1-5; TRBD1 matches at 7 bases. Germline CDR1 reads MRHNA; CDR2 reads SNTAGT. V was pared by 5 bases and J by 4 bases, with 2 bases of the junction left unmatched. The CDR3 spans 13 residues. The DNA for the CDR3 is TGTGCCAGCAGTACAGGGGAAAATCAGCCCCAGCATTTT. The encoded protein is CASSTGENQPQHF.

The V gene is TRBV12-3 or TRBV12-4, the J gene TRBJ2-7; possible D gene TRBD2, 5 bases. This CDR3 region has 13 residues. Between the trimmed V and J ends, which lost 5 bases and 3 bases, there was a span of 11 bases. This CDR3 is CASSTGRHYEQYF. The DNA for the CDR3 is TGTGCCAGCAGTACGGGAAGACACTACGAGCAGTACTTC.

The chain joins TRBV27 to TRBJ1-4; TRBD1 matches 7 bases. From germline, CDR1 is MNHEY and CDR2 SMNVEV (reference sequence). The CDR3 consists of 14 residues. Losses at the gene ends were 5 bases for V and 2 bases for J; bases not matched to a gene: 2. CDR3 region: CASSQGVTNEKLFF. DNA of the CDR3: TGTGCCAGCAGTCAGGGGGTTACTAATGAAAAACTGTTTTTT.

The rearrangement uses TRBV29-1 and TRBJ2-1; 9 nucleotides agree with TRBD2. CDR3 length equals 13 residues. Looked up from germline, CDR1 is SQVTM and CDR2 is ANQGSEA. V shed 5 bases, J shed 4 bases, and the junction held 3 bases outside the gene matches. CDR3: CSVRTSEYNEQFF. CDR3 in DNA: TGCAGCGTTAGGACTAGCGAGTACAATGAGCAGTTCTTC.

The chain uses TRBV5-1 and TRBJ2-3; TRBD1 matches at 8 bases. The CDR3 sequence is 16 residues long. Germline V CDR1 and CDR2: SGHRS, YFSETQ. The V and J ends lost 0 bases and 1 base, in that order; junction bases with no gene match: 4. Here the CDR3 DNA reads TGCGCCAGCAGCTTGGGGCAGGGGGCGGGCACAGATACGCAGTATTTT. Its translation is CASSLGQGAGTDTQYF.

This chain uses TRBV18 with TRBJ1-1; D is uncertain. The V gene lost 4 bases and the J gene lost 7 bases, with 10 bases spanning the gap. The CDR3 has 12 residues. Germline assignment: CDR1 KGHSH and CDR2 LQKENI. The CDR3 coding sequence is TGTGCCAGCTCACTGTGGCGGAGTGAAGCTTTCTTT. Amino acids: CASSLWRSEAFF. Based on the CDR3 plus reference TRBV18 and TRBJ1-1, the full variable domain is NAGVMQNPRHLVRRRGQEARLRCSPMKGHSHVYWYRQLPEEGLKFMVYLQKENIIDESGMPKERFSAEFPKEGPSILRIQQVVRGDSAAYFCASSLWRSEAFFGQGTRLTVV.

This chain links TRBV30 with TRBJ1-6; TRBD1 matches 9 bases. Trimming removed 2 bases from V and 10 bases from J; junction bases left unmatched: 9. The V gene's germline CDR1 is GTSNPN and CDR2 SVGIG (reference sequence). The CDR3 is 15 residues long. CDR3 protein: CAWSFWDRDYSPLHF. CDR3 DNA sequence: TGTGCCTGGAGTTTCTGGGACAGGGATTACTCACCCCTCCACTTT.

This CDR3 is CASSQEPGQGMAEAFF. The CDR3 DNA sequence: TGCGCCAGCAGCCAAGAGCCGGGACAGGGGATGGCTGAAGCTTTCTTT. V usage is TRBV4-1 and J usage is TRBJ1-1; 10 nucleotides agree with TRBD1. This CDR3 has 16 residues. Germline V CDR1 and CDR2: MGHRA, YSYEKL. V was pared by 0 bases and J by 6 bases, with 7 bases of the junction left unmatched.

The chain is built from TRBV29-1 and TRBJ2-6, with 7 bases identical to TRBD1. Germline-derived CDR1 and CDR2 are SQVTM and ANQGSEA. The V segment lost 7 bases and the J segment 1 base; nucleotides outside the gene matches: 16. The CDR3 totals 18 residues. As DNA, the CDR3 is TGCAGCGCCATCAGTCGGACAGGCGACGGGTCTGGGGCCAACGTCCTGACTTTC. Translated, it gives CSAISRTGDGSGANVLTF.